This passage covers 29 T cell receptor beta chains from one sample sequenced in a study of cytomegalovirus exposure and HLA in healthy donors. Amplification used 60 Vbeta primers and 13 Jbeta primers. Here immunoSEQ multiplex PCR was the method, and the copy in TCRdb shows in-frame clones only, minus some. The sample carries over 30,000 clones, more than 80% recorded once. Sequencing was done on a sample of PBMCs. The receptors derive from a woman in her forties in good health and CMV-seropositive.

The chain recombines TRBV7-2 with TRBJ1-5, with D possibly being TRBD1 (5 bases). The germline V gene has CDR1 SGHTA and CDR2 FQGNSA. V was trimmed by 4 bases and J by 2 bases, leaving 12 bases between them. The CDR3 has 15 residues. In DNA form, the CDR3 reads TGTGCCAGCAGCTCGGGACTCCTTCGCAATCAGCCCCAGCATTTT. The encoded protein is CASSSGLLRNQPQHF.

This chain uses TRBV27 with TRBJ1-1; 8 nucleotides line up with TRBD1. Germline trimming cut 7 bases from V and 1 base from J; bases unmatched to any gene: 8. The CDR3 extends over 15 amino acids. Germline V gene sequence: CDR1 MNHEY, CDR2 SMNVEV (reference sequence). CDR3 DNA: TGTGCCAGCACGGCCGCAGGGGGCTCGAACACTGAAGCTTTCTTT. Protein sequence: CASTAAGGSNTEAFF.

By share, this clone counts as medium-sized. V usage is TRBV6-4 and J usage is TRBJ1-6, with D hard to call. Looked up from germline, CDR1 is MRHNA and CDR2 is SNTAGT. The CDR3 runs 13 residues. The V end was cut by 5 bases, the J end by 6 bases, with 8 bases between. This CDR3 is CASSTEINSPLHF. The CDR3 coding sequence is TGTGCCAGCAGTACAGAGATTAATTCACCCCTCCACTTT.

The chain has TRBV27 and TRBJ1-1; no firm D call. The CDR3 is 13 amino acids. Trimming stripped 4 bases from V and 5 bases from J, with 11 bases between. The germline V gene encodes CDR1 MNHEY and CDR2 SMNVEV (reference sequence). The CDR3 here is CASSYRDRTEAFF. The CDR3 nucleotides read TGTGCCAGCAGTTACCGGGATCGGACTGAAGCTTTCTTT.

The chain links TRBV18 to TRBJ1-2; weak D call: TRBD1 (5 bases). Trimming pared 0 bases from V and 10 bases from J, leaving 9 bases between. This CDR3 has 12 amino acids. Germline V gene sequence: CDR1 KGHSH, CDR2 LQKENI. The CDR3 coding sequence is TGTGCCAGCTCACCACCGACAGTAAACTACACCTTC. Its protein is CASSPPTVNYTF.

This chain links TRBV2 with TRBJ2-5; 11 bases agree with TRBD1. The CDR3 is made up of 15 amino acids. The junction had 6 bases not matched to a gene; V was cut back by 6 bases and J by 3 bases. Germline V gene lookup returns CDR1 SNHLY and CDR2 FYNNEI. CDR3 coding DNA: TGTGCCAGCAGCCAACCGGGACAGGGGGAAGAGACCCAGTACTTC. Translation: CASSQPGQGEETQYF.

The rearrangement links TRBV7-2 to TRBJ1-5, with TRBD1 matching over 10 bases. V shed 5 bases, J shed 6 bases, and the junction held 4 bases outside the gene matches. This CDR3 is 14 amino acids long. Per the germline V gene, CDR1 is SGHTA and CDR2 is FQGNSA. This chain's CDR3 is CASSQTGGGQPQHF. Written as DNA, the CDR3 is TGTGCCAGCAGCCAGACAGGGGGCGGTCAGCCCCAGCATTTT.

In this sample, this clone is medium-sized. V usage is TRBV13 and J usage is TRBJ2-7; 13 bases align to TRBD2. J lost 3 bases, V lost 2 bases, and 7 bases had no gene match. Germline V gene lookup returns CDR1 PRHDT and CDR2 FYEKMQ (reference sequence). The CDR3 consists of 17 residues. The CDR3 reads CASSLRRGTSGIYEQYF. In DNA, the CDR3 is TGTGCCAGCAGCTTAAGGCGGGGGACTAGCGGGATCTACGAGCAGTACTTC.

V gene TRBV9 combines with J gene TRBJ2-1; TRBD1 might be the D (5 bases). From germline, CDR1 is SGDLS and CDR2 YYNGEE. V lost 6 bases to trimming and J lost 6 bases, with 16 bases between them. The CDR3 runs 14 residues. CDR3 coding DNA: TGTGCCAGCATCAATAGGACATTCGGCAATGAGCAGTTCTTC. Its protein product is CASINRTFGNEQFF.

This chain links TRBV7-7 with TRBJ2-2, with D possibly TRBD2 on 6 matching bases. The CDR3 runs to 15 residues. Trimming removed 6 bases at V and 3 bases at J, with 14 bases between. CDR1 is SSHAT and CDR2 is FNYEAQ in the germline V gene (reference sequence). CDR3 DNA sequence: TGTGCCAGCAGTCCGCTGGAGGGGTACACCGGGGAGCTGTTTTTT. It specifies CASSPLEGYTGELFF. The entire variable domain, with the rest obtained from reference TRBV7-7 and TRBJ2-2, is as follows: GAGVSQSPRYKVTKRGQDVTLRCDPISSHATLYWYQQALGQGPEFLTYFNYEAQPDKSGLPSDRFSAERPEGSISTLTIQRTEQRDSAMYRCASSPLEGYTGELFFGEGSRLTVL.

The chain has TRBV5-4 and TRBJ2-5; 7 bases are shared with TRBD2. Germline V gene data show CDR1 as SGHNT and CDR2 as YYREEE (reference sequence). With 0 bases clipped from V and 0 bases from J, the junction kept 5 bases outside the gene matches. CDR3 size: 16 residues. The CDR3 nucleotides read TGTGCCAGCAGCTTGGGTCCCGGGGGGTACCAAGAGACCCAGTACTTC. This codes for CASSLGPGGYQETQYF.

This sequence joins TRBV27 and TRBJ2-2; 11 bases map to TRBD1. V shed 2 bases and J 4 bases; nucleotides not matched to a gene: 6. Germline V gene data show CDR1 as MNHEY and CDR2 as SMNVEV (reference sequence). The CDR3 contains 17 residues. CDR3 coding DNA: TGTGCCAGCAGTTTAAGAGGACAGGGGGCGGTCACCGGGGAGCTGTTTTTT. Translating gives CASSLRGQGAVTGELFF.

This clone was seen just once. This chain links TRBV7-9 with TRBJ2-7, with D possibly TRBD1 on 6 matching bases. Germline V CDR1 and CDR2: SEHNR, FQNEAQ (reference sequence). Trimming took 5 bases from V and 2 from J, leaving 10 bases between them. This CDR3 comprises 13 residues. The CDR3 here is CASSPTGTYEQYF. The CDR3 DNA reads as TGTGCCAGCAGCCCAACAGGGACCTACGAGCAGTACTTC.

This chain uses TRBV11-2 with TRBJ2-5; TRBD2 might be the D (6 bases). With 1 base removed from V and 6 bases from J, the gap between germline ends came to 12 bases. Per the germline V gene, CDR1 is SGHAT and CDR2 is FQNNGV. The CDR3 has 14 residues. The CDR3 coding sequence is TGTGCCAGCAGCTTAGCGGCTAGCGCGCAGACCCAGTACTTC. The encoded protein is CASSLAASAQTQYF.

The V and J genes are TRBV4-2 and TRBJ1-6, with 8 bases lining up with TRBD1. The CDR3 extends over 16 amino acids. V was clipped by 3 bases and J by 5 bases; unmatched bases: 6. Germline lookup yields CDR1 LGHNA and CDR2 YNFKEQ. In DNA form, the CDR3 reads TGTGCCAGCAGCCAGCCCCTGGACAGGGATAATTCACCCCTCCACTTT. This translates into CASSQPLDRDNSPLHF.

Points on this clone: The junction does not match germline at one end; this may be a read error. The sample holds other DNA sequences that translate to the same CDR3. The rearrangement joins TRBV28 to TRBJ2-3; possible D gene TRBD1, 6 bases. CDR1 MDHEN and CDR2 SYDVKM come from the germline V gene. This CDR3 is built from 11 residues. The CDR3: CASSLFGQGHF. The CDR3 DNA is TGTGCCAGCAGTTTATTTGGTCAGGGGCATTTT.

This rearrangement joins TRBV2 to TRBJ2-1; D possibly corresponds to TRBD2 (6 bases). Trimming left V 4 bases short and J 4 bases short, with 8 bases between. Looked up from germline, CDR1 is SNHLY and CDR2 is FYNNEI. This CDR3 comprises 13 residues. This chain's CDR3 is CASSGDSYNEQFF. The CDR3 DNA follows: TGTGCCAGCAGTGGGGACTCTTACAATGAGCAGTTCTTC.

The chain employs TRBV2 and TRBJ2-7; TRBD1 is a possible D gene (6 bases). The V gene lost 0 bases and the J gene lost 7 bases, with 13 bases spanning the gap. This CDR3 spans 14 amino acids. CDR1 and CDR2 (germline): SNHLY, FYNNEI. The chain's CDR3 is CASSEAPYRGEQYF. Here the CDR3 DNA reads TGTGCCAGCAGTGAAGCGCCCTATAGGGGGGAGCAGTACTTC.

This chain links TRBV11-2 with TRBJ2-7; D gene uncertain. The CDR3 covers 11 residues. Germline V gene data show CDR1 as SGHAT and CDR2 as FQNNGV. V dropped 4 bases and J dropped 2 bases, with 3 bases sitting between them. This CDR3 reads CASSSAYEQYF. The CDR3 bases are TGTGCCAGCAGCTCCGCCTACGAGCAGTACTTC.

This rearrangement joins TRBV9 to TRBJ1-2; D not certain. CDR1 SGDLS and CDR2 YYNGEE come from the germline V gene. V gave up 3 bases and J gave up 1 base, with 7 bases separating them. This CDR3 has 13 residues. In nucleotides, the CDR3 is TGTGCCAGCAGCGCGAGCGATAACTATGGCTACACCTTC. Translating it yields CASSASDNYGYTF.

The J gene is TRBJ1-1, the V gene TRBV10-3, with 9 positions matching TRBD1. Trimming cost V 6 bases and J 6 bases; bases outside gene matches: 5. Per the germline V gene, CDR1 is ENHRY and CDR2 is SYGVKD. This CDR3 comprises 13 residues. CDR3 sequence reads: CAIRRTGDAEAFF. CDR3 DNA sequence: TGTGCCATCAGGCGGACAGGGGACGCTGAAGCTTTCTTT.

The gene calls are TRBV6-5 and TRBJ1-1; TRBD1 agrees at 11 bases. Germline V gives CDR1 MNHEY, CDR2 SVGAGI. The CDR3 spans 15 residues. V lost 7 bases, J lost 5 bases, and 9 bases stayed unmatched. The CDR3 reads CASKVSGTGGTEAFF. The CDR3 region has the DNA TGTGCCAGCAAGGTTTCCGGGACAGGGGGAACTGAAGCTTTCTTT.

This chain joins TRBV5-8 and TRBJ1-5; 7 bases align to TRBD1. The CDR3 runs to 17 residues. V was clipped by 1 base and J by 1 base; unmatched bases: 8. Germline V gene lookup returns CDR1 SGHTS and CDR2 YDEGEE. CDR3 DNA sequence: TGTGCCAGCAGCTTGAAGTCAGGGGGTGGCAGCAATCAGCCCCAGCATTTT. Its protein is CASSLKSGGGSNQPQHF. Full variable domain (rest looked up from reference TRBV5-8 and TRBJ1-5): EAGVTQSPTHLIKTRGQQATLRCSPISGHTSVYWYQQALGLGLQFLLWYDEGEERNRGNFPPRFSGRQFPNYSSELNVNALELEDSALYLCASSLKSGGGSNQPQHFGDGTRLSIL.

The V gene is TRBV30, the J gene TRBJ1-4; D may be TRBD1 (5 bases). The CDR3 covers 12 residues. Germline CDR1 and CDR2: GTSNPN and SVGIG (reference sequence). V was trimmed by 8 bases and J by 4 bases, leaving 11 bases between them. In DNA form, the CDR3 reads TGTGCCGGGGGGAGGGGTAATGAAAAACTGTTTTTT. It specifies CAGGRGNEKLFF.

This chain joins TRBV5-5 and TRBJ2-7; a weak D match, TRBD2 (5 bases). CDR1 is SGHKS and CDR2 is YYEKEE in the germline V gene (reference sequence). The CDR3 runs 14 residues. V lost 6 bases and J lost 4, with 17 bases in between. DNA of the CDR3: TGTGCCAGCACCTACTCTTGGTCGGGGTACGAGCAGTACTTC. Translating it yields CASTYSWSGYEQYF.

The chain couples TRBV28 to TRBJ1-2, with D possibly matching TRBD1 (6 bases). Trimming removed 2 bases from V and 6 bases from J, with 10 bases in between. Germline CDR1 and CDR2: MDHEN and SYDVKM. This CDR3 has 13 residues. The CDR3 sequence is CASSLKGVNGYTF. CDR3 in DNA: TGTGCCAGCAGTTTAAAGGGGGTAAATGGCTACACCTTC.

Concerning this clone: Other DNA sequences in the same sample also yield this CDR3. This chain uses TRBV5-5 with TRBJ1-2; weak D call: TRBD1 (5 bases). V lost 3 bases and J 4 bases, leaving 13 bases between the germline ends. Germline-derived CDR1 and CDR2 are SGHKS and YYEKEE (reference sequence). The CDR3 is 14 amino acids. CDR3 sequence: CASSSTGGGYGYTF. The CDR3 DNA is TGTGCCAGCAGCTCGACGGGGGGGGGCTATGGCTACACCTTC.

This rearrangement joins TRBV6-4 to TRBJ1-1; D gene unclear. The germline V and J ends were trimmed by 6 bases and 1 base, with 12 bases remaining between them. Germline values: CDR1 MRHNA, CDR2 SNTAGT. CDR3 length equals 14 residues. CDR3 sequence reads: CASRQQYQNTEAFF. In DNA, the CDR3 is TGTGCCAGCAGGCAACAGTACCAGAACACTGAAGCTTTCTTT.

The rearrangement joins TRBV28 to TRBJ2-5, with TRBD1 matching 12 bases. Trimming at V came to 4 bases and at J to 7 bases, leaving 7 bases not matched to a gene. CDR1 MDHEN and CDR2 SYDVKM come from the germline V gene. The CDR3 is 15 amino acids. CDR3 sequence: CASSSRDRGRGTQYF. The CDR3 coding sequence is TGTGCCAGCAGTTCCCGGGACAGGGGGCGAGGGACCCAGTACTTC.